What follows is one TCR beta chain and its context. The antigen is unknown. These data belong to a study of regulatory T cells in long-lasting Graves disease. Described time point: persistent/refractory GD, antithyroid drugs over 5 years with positive TRAb. PBMC-derived RNA was used for the TCR library. Findings and caveats of the study: Small sample size may have lowered accuracy. TRBV28, TRBJ1-2 and TRBJ2-5 emerged as the favored segments in persistent disease.

Building of the TCR beta libraries involved iRepertoire HTBI primers and Arm-PCR of CDR3 regions. TCRdb recomputed calls from the multiplex PCR reads with MiXCR, one row per CDR3 protein. The sample consists of approximately 690,000 distinct CDR3 sequences, around 30% of them appearing once. The V segment lost 3 bases and the J segment 4 bases; nucleotides outside the gene matches: 6. CDR3 length equals 15 residues. Germline CDR1 and CDR2: SEHNR and FQNEAQ (reference sequence). The sequence derives from a female donor with Graves disease. The specimen comprised peripheral blood mononuclear cells (PBMCs), sampled when the disease was refractory, from a patient treated with antithyroid drugs. This chain connects TRBV7-9 to TRBJ2-1; 7 bases are a match to TRBD2. The CDR3 here is CASSLRTSDYNEQFF. CDR3 DNA sequence: TGTGCCAGCAGCTTGAGGACTAGTGATTACAATGAGCAGTTCTTC.